Listed below are T cell receptor beta chains from one sample, sequenced in a study of cytomegalovirus exposure and HLA in healthy donors. The assay was immunoSEQ multiplex PCR, and TCRdb's table has in-frame clones only and misses some. The table has approximately 120,000 clones, over 80% seen once. The specimen was PBMCs. The receptors here all came from a man between 18 and 35 years old in good health and CMV-seropositive. Both conserved end residues are part of each CDR3. A D gene is named only where the DNA matches it firmly. Where a row states a size, it is once, few, many or the class of an expanded clone; other rows omit it.

CDR3 protein: CASSTPWTVNSPLHF; CDR3 DNA: TGTGCCAGCAGCACACCCTGGACAGTTAATTCACCCCTCCACTTT; J gene: TRBJ1-6; V gene: TRBV28; clone size: NA; D gene: NA
CDR3 protein: CSVDRLAGADTQYF; CDR3 DNA: TGCAGCGTTGACCGGCTAGCGGGGGCGGATACGCAGTATTTT; J gene: TRBJ2-3; V gene: TRBV29-1; clone size: NA; D gene: TRBD2
CDR3 protein: CASSPPGSGANVLTF; CDR3 DNA: TGTGCCAGCAGCCCCCCGGGCTCTGGGGCCAACGTCCTGACTTTC; J gene: TRBJ2-6; V gene: TRBV14; clone size: NA; D gene: NA
CDR3 protein: CGTGGGGEQYF; CDR3 DNA: TGTGGTACAGGGGGTGGTGGCGAGCAGTACTTC; J gene: TRBJ2-7; V gene: TRBV25-1; clone size: few; D gene: TRBD1
CDR3 protein: CSVEGTGVGQPQHF; CDR3 DNA: TGCAGCGTTGAAGGGACAGGGGTAGGGCAGCCCCAGCATTTT; J gene: TRBJ1-5; V gene: TRBV29-1; clone size: NA; D gene: TRBD1
CDR3 protein: CASSEGDYGYTF; CDR3 DNA: TGTGCCAGCAGTGAGGGAGACTATGGCTACACCTTC; J gene: TRBJ1-2; V gene: TRBV6-1; clone size: NA; D gene: NA
CDR3 protein: CASSYPGETYYGYTF; CDR3 DNA: TGTGCCAGCAGCTACCCAGGGGAGACTTACTATGGCTACACCTTC; J gene: TRBJ1-2; V gene: TRBV11-2; clone size: once; D gene: NA
CDR3 protein: CASMRLAGGPEEQYF; CDR3 DNA: TGTGCCAGCATGCGACTAGCGGGGGGGCCAGAGGAGCAGTACTTC; J gene: TRBJ2-7; V gene: TRBV7-2; clone size: NA; D gene: TRBD2
CDR3 protein: CASSYSSTYGYTF; CDR3 DNA: TGTGCCAGCAGTTACTCGAGTACCTATGGCTACACCTTC; J gene: TRBJ1-2; V gene: TRBV6-5; clone size: NA; D gene: NA
CDR3 protein: CASSYLRGRDDTQYF; CDR3 DNA: TGTGCCAGCAGTTACCTCAGGGGGCGTGATGATACGCAGTATTTT; J gene: TRBJ2-3; V gene: TRBV6-5; clone size: NA; D gene: TRBD1
CDR3 protein: CASSWGQVSSTDTQYF; CDR3 DNA: TGTGCCAGCAGCTGGGGACAGGTTTCTAGCACAGATACGCAGTATTTT; J gene: TRBJ2-3; V gene: TRBV5-6; clone size: NA; D gene: TRBD1
CDR3 protein: CASSPLAGGVNEQFF; CDR3 DNA: TGTGCCAGCAGCCCACTAGCGGGGGGTGTGAATGAGCAGTTCTTC; J gene: TRBJ2-1; V gene: TRBV7-9; clone size: NA; D gene: TRBD2
CDR3 protein: CASSPPRGGTNEKLFF; CDR3 DNA: TGTGCCAGCAGCCCACCGCGTGGGGGGACTAATGAAAAACTGTTTTTT; J gene: TRBJ1-4; V gene: TRBV11-2; clone size: NA; D gene: NA
CDR3 protein: CASSVGGLGYEQYF; CDR3 DNA: TGTGCCAGCAGCGTAGGGGGACTAGGGTACGAGCAGTACTTC; J gene: TRBJ2-7; V gene: TRBV9; clone size: NA; D gene: TRBD2
CDR3 protein: CASRQEAWGYNEQFF; CDR3 DNA: TGTGCCAGTAGGCAGGAGGCTTGGGGCTACAATGAGCAGTTCTTC; J gene: TRBJ2-1; V gene: TRBV19; clone size: NA; D gene: NA
CDR3 protein: CASSLGRQRTQETQYF; CDR3 DNA: TGTGCCAGCAGCTTAGGGCGACAAAGAACTCAAGAGACCCAGTACTTC; J gene: TRBJ2-5; V gene: TRBV11-3; clone size: NA; D gene: NA
CDR3 protein: CASSQGGRGETDTQYF; CDR3 DNA: TGTGCCAGCAGCCAGGGGGGACGGGGGGAGACAGATACGCAGTATTTT; J gene: TRBJ2-3; V gene: TRBV4-2; clone size: NA; D gene: TRBD2
CDR3 protein: CASSRRGAPSGNTIYF; CDR3 DNA: TGTGCCAGTAGTAGGCGGGGAGCCCCCTCTGGAAACACCATATATTTT; J gene: TRBJ1-3; V gene: TRBV19; clone size: NA; D gene: NA
CDR3 protein: CASRGMNNTIYF; CDR3 DNA: TGTGCCAGCAGGGGCATGAACAACACCATATATTTT; J gene: TRBJ1-3; V gene: TRBV2; clone size: NA; D gene: NA